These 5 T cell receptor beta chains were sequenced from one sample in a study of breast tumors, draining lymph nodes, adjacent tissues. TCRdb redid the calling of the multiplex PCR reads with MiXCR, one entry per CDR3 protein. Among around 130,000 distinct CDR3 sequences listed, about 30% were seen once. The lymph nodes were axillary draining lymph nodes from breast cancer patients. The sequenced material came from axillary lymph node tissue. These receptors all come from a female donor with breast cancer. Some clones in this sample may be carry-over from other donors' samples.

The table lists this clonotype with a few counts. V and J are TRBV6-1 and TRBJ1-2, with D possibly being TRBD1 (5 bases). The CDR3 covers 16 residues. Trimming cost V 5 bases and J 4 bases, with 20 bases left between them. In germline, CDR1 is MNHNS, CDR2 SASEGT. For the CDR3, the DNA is TGTGCCAGCAGTCAAACAATCGGGGGGAGCTCCTATGGCTACACCTTC. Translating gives CASSQTIGGSSYGYTF.

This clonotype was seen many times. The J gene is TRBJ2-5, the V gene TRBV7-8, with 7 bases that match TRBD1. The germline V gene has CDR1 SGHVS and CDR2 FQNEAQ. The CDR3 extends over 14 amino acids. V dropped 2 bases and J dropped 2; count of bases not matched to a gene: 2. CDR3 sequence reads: CASSLTGQQETQYF. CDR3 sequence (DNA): TGTGCCAGCAGCTTAACGGGACAGCAAGAGACCCAGTACTTC.

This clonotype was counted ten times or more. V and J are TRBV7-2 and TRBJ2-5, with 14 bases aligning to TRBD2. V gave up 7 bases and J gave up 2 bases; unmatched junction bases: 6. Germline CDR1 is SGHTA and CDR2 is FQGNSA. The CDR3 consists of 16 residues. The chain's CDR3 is CASTSGLAGAQETQYF. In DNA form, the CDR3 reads TGTGCCAGCACCTCGGGACTAGCGGGGGCTCAAGAGACCCAGTACTTC.

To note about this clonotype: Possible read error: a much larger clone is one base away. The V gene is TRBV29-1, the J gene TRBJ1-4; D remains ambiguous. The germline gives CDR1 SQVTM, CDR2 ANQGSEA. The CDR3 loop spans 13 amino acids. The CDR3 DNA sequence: TGCAGCGTCACGGGGTCGACTAATGAAAAACTGCTTTTT. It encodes CSVTGSTNEKLLF.

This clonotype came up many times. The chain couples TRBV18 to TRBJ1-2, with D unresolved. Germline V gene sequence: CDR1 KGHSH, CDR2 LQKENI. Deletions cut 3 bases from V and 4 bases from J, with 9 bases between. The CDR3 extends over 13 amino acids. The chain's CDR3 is CASSPRVGYGYTF. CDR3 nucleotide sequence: TGTGCCAGCTCACCGCGGGTTGGCTATGGCTACACCTTC.